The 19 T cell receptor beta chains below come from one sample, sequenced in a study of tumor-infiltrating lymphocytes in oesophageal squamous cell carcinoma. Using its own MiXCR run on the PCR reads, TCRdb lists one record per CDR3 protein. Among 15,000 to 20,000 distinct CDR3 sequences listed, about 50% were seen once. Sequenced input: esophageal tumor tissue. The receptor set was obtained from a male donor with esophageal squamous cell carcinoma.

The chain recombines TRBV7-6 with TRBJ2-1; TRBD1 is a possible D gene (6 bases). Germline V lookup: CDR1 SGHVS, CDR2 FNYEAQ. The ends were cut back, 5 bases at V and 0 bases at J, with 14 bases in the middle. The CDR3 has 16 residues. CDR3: CASSGMRGSSYNEQFF. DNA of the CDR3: TGTGCCAGCAGCGGGATGAGGGGGAGCTCCTACAATGAGCAGTTCTTC. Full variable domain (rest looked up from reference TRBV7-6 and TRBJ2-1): GAGVSQSPRYKVTKRGQDVALRCDPISGHVSLYWYRQALGQGPEFLTYFNYEAQQDKSGLPNDRFSAERPEGSISTLTIQRTEQRDSAMYRCASSGMRGSSYNEQFFGPGTRLTVL.

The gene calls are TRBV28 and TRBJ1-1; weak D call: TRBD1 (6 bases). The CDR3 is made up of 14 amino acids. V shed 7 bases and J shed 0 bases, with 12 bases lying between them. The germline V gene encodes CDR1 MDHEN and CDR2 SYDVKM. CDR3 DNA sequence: TGTGCCAGCATCGTAGGGGGGCTGAACACTGAAGCTTTCTTT. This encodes CASIVGGLNTEAFF.

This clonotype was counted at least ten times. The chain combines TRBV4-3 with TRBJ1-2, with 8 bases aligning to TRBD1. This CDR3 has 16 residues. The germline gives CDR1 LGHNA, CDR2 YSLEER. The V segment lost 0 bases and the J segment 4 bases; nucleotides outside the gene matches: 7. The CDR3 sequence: CASSQDPSGQAYGYTF. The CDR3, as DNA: TGCGCCAGCAGCCAAGATCCCTCGGGACAGGCCTATGGCTACACCTTC.

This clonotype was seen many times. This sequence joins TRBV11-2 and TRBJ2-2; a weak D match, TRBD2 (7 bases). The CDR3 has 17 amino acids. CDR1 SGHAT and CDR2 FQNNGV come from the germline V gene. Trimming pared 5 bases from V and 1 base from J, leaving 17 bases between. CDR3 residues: CASSPGGRALNTGELFF. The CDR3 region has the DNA TGTGCCAGCAGCCCGGGGGGCAGGGCCCTGAACACCGGGGAGCTGTTTTTT. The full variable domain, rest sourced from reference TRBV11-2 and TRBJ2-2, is EAGVAQSPRYKIIEKRQSVAFWCNPISGHATLYWYQQILGQGPKLLIQFQNNGVVDDSQLPKDRFSAERLKGVDSTLKIQPAKLEDSAVYLCASSPGGRALNTGELFFGEGSRLTVL.

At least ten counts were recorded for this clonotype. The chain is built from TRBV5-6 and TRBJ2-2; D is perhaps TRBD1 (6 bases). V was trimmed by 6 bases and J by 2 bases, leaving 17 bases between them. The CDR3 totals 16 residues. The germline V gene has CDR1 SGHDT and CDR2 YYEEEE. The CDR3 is CASTLSRTVNTGELFF. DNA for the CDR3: TGTGCCAGCACCCTATCACGGACAGTCAACACCGGGGAGCTGTTTTTT.

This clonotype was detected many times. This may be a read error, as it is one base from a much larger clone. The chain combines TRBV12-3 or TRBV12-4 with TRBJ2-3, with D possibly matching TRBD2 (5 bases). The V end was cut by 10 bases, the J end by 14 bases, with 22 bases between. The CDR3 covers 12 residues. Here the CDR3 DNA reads TGTGCCAACCTCAGCCTTACCGGGGAGCTGTATTTT. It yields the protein CANLSLTGELYF.

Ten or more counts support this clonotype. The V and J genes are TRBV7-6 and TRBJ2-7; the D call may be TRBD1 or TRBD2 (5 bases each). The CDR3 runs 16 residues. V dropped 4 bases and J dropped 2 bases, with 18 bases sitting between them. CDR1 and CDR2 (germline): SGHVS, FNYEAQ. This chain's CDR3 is CASSSGSGQGPYEQYF. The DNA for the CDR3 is TGTGCCAGCAGCTCGGGGTCGGGGCAGGGCCCCTACGAGCAGTACTTC.

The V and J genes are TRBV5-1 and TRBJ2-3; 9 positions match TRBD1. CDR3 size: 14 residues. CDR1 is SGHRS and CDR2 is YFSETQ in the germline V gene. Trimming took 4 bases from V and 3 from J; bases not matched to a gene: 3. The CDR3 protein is CASSETGGTDTQYF. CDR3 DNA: TGCGCCAGCAGCGAGACAGGGGGGACAGATACGCAGTATTTT.

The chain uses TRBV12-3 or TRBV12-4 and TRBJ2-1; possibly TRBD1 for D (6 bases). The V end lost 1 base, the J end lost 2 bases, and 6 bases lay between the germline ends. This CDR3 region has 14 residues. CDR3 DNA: TGTGCCAGCAGTTTAGACAGGGCCTACAATGAGCAGTTCTTC. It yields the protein CASSLDRAYNEQFF.

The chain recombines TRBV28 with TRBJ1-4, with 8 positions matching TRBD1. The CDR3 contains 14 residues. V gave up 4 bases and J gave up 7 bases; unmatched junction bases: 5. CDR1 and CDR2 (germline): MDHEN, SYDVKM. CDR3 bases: TGTGCCAGCAGTTGGACAGGGTCACGTGAAAAACTGTTTTTT. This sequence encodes CASSWTGSREKLFF.

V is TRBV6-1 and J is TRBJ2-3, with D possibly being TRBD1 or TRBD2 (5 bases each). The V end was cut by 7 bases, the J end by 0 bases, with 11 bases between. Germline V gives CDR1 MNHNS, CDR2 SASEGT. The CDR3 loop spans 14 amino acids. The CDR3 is CASTRGGSTDTQYF. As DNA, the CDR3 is TGTGCCAGCACCCGGGGCGGGAGCACAGATACGCAGTATTTT.

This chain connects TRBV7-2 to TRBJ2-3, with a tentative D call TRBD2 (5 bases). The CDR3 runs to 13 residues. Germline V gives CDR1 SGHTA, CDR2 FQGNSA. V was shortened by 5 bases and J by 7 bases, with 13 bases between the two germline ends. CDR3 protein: CASSPSGINTQYF. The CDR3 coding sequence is TGTGCCAGCAGCCCCTCGGGGATCAATACGCAGTATTTT.

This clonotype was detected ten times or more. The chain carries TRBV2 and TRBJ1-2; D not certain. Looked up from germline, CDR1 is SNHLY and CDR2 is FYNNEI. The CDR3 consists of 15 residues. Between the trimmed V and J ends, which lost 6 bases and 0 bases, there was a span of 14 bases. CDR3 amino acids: CASRAEYLPNYGYTF. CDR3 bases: TGTGCCAGCAGGGCAGAGTATCTTCCTAACTATGGCTACACCTTC.

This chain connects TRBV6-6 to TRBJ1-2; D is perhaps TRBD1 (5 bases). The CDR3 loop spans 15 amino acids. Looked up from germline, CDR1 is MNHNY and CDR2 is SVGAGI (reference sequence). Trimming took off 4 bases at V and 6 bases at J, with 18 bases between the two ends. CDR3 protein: CASSSPQGNIHGYTF. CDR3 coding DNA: TGTGCCAGCAGTTCCCCCCAGGGTAATATCCATGGCTACACCTTC.

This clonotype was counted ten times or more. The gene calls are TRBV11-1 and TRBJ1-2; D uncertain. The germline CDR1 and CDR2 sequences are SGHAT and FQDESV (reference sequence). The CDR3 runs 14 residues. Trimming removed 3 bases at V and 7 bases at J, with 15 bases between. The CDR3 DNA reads TGTGCCAGCAGCTTCGGTCCGATTCCACTTGGCTACACCTTC. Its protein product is CASSFGPIPLGYTF.

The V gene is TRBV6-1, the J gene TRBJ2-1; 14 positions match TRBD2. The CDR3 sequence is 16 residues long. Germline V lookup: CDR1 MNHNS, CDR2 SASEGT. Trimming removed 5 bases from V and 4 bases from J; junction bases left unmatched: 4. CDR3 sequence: CASSWTSGRPYNEQFF. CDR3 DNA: TGTGCCAGCAGTTGGACTAGCGGGAGGCCTTACAATGAGCAGTTCTTC.

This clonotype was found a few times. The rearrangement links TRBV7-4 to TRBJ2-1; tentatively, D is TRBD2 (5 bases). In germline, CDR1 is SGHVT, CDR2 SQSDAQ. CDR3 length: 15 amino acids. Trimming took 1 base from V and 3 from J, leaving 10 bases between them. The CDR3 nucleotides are TGTGCCAGCAGCTTAGGGCTAGCCCGCTACAATGAGCAGTTCTTC. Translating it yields CASSLGLARYNEQFF.

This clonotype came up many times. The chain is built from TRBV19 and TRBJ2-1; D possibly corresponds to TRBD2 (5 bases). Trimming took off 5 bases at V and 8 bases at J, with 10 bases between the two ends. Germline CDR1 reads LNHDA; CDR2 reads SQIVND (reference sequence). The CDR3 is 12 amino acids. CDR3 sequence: CASSADSDEQFF. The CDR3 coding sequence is TGTGCCAGTAGTGCCGATAGCGATGAGCAGTTCTTC.

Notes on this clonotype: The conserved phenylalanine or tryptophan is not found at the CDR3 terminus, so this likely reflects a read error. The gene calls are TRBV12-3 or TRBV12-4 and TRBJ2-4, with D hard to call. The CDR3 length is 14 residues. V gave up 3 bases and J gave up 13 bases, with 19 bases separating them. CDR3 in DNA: TGTGCCAGCAGTTTTGGGGTCTCGCCAGATACGCAGTACGTC. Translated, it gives CASSFGVSPDTQYV.